This section outlines one T cell receptor (beta chain) sequence together with its context. Its specificity is unknown. This specimen comes from a study of T cell responses to AZD1222 COVID-19 vaccine. General observations from the study: Among spike-specific TCRs, nearly half reportedly target unmutated variant regions. Repertoire samples came only from after the peak T cell response. Researchers report vaccine-associated CD4 TCRs spanning spike, with dominance at 160-218 and 743-854. Seropositive status at baseline applied to only six AZD1222 recipients.

Per germline, CDR1 KGHSH and CDR2 LQKENI. The CDR3 has 12 residues. V dropped 1 base and J dropped 2 bases, with 2 bases sitting between them. Clones were sequenced by immunoSEQ multiplex PCR, and TCRdb holds only the in-frame ones, with some missing. The sample holds 93,000 or so clones; around 90% are singletons and the top ten take about 20%. The clonotype originates from an adult in good health. The J gene is TRBJ1-1, the V gene TRBV18; D remains unclear. Material: peripheral blood, obtained on day 0 of AZD1222 vaccination. CDR3 sequence reads: CASSPLNTEAFF. CDR3 sequence (DNA): TGTGCCAGCTCACCACTAAACACTGAAGCTTTCTTT.